A selection of T cell receptor beta chains follows, all from one sample in a study of shared clonotypes between healthy human individuals. The method was immunoSEQ multiplex PCR; TCRdb's version includes in-frame clones alone and lacks a portion of them. In the table there are millions of clones, 85% to 95% of which are singletons. The sample consisted of naive CD4+ T cells from PBMCs. The origin of the receptors is a man between 18 and 29 years old in good health. Some clones in this sample may be carry-over from other donors' samples. The CDR3 runs from the conserved cysteine through the conserved F or W. The order of the fields is clone size, J gene, V gene, CDR3 protein. A clone size is listed for some rows: how often the clone was seen (once, few, many), or a class if it is expanded.

>-|TRBJ2-3|TRBV5-4
CASSPSAGETDTQYF
>-|TRBJ2-1|TRBV5-1
CASSLGGRTYNEQFF
>-|TRBJ2-5|TRBV28
CASSLFPGLQETQYF
>-|TRBJ2-5|TRBV15
CATSREAGAGETQYF
>-|TRBJ2-1|TRBV19
CASSILQSYNEQFF
>-|TRBJ1-5|TRBV5-1
CASSLHLEGQPQHF
>-|TRBJ2-1|TRBV7-9
CASSLGGWGEQFF
>-|TRBJ1-1|TRBV18
CASSLAQGRLMGTEAFF
>-|TRBJ1-1|TRBV5-1
CASSFGGTEAFF
>-|TRBJ2-1|TRBV2
CASNAGGSVGFF
>once|TRBJ1-2|TRBV9
CASSVEPKPYGYTF
>once|TRBJ1-5|TRBV11-2
CASSLAKETSNQPQHF
>-|TRBJ1-5|TRBV30
CAWSVGTSNQPQHF
>-|TRBJ2-1|TRBV5-4
CASSPEGATYNEQFF
>once|TRBJ2-1|TRBV7-9
CASSPRRLDRGSRYNEQFF
>-|TRBJ1-1|TRBV23-1
CASSQETGRTEAFF
>-|TRBJ2-1|TRBV28
CASSDPLSPRVYNEQFF
>-|TRBJ2-1|TRBV18
CASSDGTSGASGNEQFF
>-|TRBJ2-7|TRBV5-1
CASSSRLDRPYEQYF
>-|TRBJ1-4|TRBV7-6
CASSPQGEKLFF
>-|TRBJ2-1|TRBV5-1
CASSLGSGFGGEQFF
>-|TRBJ2-7|TRBV18
CASSPGRVNYEQYF
>-|TRBJ2-6|TRBV5-1
CAGWVHNSGANVLTF
>-|TRBJ1-1|TRBV14
CASSQLDRRNTEAFF
>-|TRBJ1-1|TRBV30
CAWRWGGSNTEAFF
>-|TRBJ2-1|TRBV6-4
CASSASAGTSGVDEQFF
>-|TRBJ2-7|TRBV14
CASSQVGVHEQYF
>-|TRBJ2-3|TRBV11-2
CASSLDGGRTDTQYF
>-|TRBJ1-2|TRBV28
CASSFGGEFGYTF
>-|TRBJ2-1|TRBV15
CATSKGSNYNEQFF
>once|TRBJ2-2|TRBV29-1
CSVDAGVYTGELFF
>-|TRBJ2-5|TRBV12-5
CASGLGDTEKETQYF
>-|TRBJ1-2|TRBV12-5
CASGLVQGDRTYNYGYTF
>-|TRBJ2-7|TRBV5-1
CASSLPEGGPGPYEQYF
>once|TRBJ2-5|TRBV28
CASSFSGLAGVRETQYF
>-|TRBJ2-7|TRBV7-3
CASSLEPLSYEQYF
>-|TRBJ2-5|TRBV7-3
CASRGVGETQYF
>-|TRBJ1-1|TRBV18
CASSPGNRFTEAFF
>-|TRBJ2-3|TRBV2
CASSVLNTQYF
>-|TRBJ1-2|TRBV10-2
CASTGTNYGYTF
>-|TRBJ2-4|TRBV11-3
CASSSGLAGGPDIQYF
>-|TRBJ2-7|TRBV19
CASSNQGANEQYF
>-|TRBJ2-3|TRBV5-1
CASSLAQGGTDTQYF
>-|TRBJ1-1|TRBV6-1
CASSEGRSTEAFF
>-|TRBJ2-7|TRBV18
CASSPGQGGLSYEQYF
>once|TRBJ2-5|TRBV5-1
CASSLLPGSETQYF
>-|TRBJ2-7|TRBV19
CASSTGDRAFYEQYF
>-|TRBJ1-1|TRBV28
CASSLRGGNTEAFF
>-|TRBJ2-1|TRBV18
CASSPALDSSYNEQFF
>once|TRBJ1-5|TRBV19
CATSGGENQPQHF
>-|TRBJ2-1|TRBV7-2
CASSLWDYPYNEQFF
>-|TRBJ2-1|TRBV7-2
CASSLSVVEQFF